This TCR beta chain was observed in a study of blood T cell repertoires in COVID-19 (dated by TCRdb to the early 2020s). Looking at the study overall: The collaborator samples originated in the United States, Italy and Spain and spanned the acute and convalescent phases of COVID-19. The prospective study material was composed of cDNA or gDNA derived from T cells, B-cell-depleted T cells, or PBMCs. Deeply sampled blood TCRbeta repertoires from subjects exposed to, actively infected with, or recovered from COVID-19 were included in the dataset. The repertoires were made available in a free public database intended to serve as a resource for research on the immune response to SARS-CoV-2. The samples were drawn from two sources: the first 160 participants of the ongoing ImmuneRACE study, and 950 to 1,500 subjects contributed by 6 global collaborators. A de-identified subject ID, COVID-19 status, age in years and sex were almost always included in the sample metadata. Where HLA class I and class II types were available, the types were taken from metadata supplied by the sample provider, not from assay-based typing.

CDR1 MNHEY and CDR2 SVGAGI were looked up in the germline V gene. Taken from cysteine to phenylalanine, the CDR3 has 14 residues. Only the CDR3 region is kept as DNA, spanning 42 bases read in frame from base 1. V loses 4 bases of germline sequence and J loses 3 bases, and the interval between the two ends is 13 bases. Points the paper makes about the study in general: Clinical and demographic metadata were provided uncurated, with the amount varying by source and participant.

Each collaborating institution followed its own protocols to collect whole blood in K2EDTA tubes. Collaborator samples were shipped for TCRbeta analysis as frozen whole blood, isolated PBMCs, or DNA extracted from either sample type. The immunoSEQ Assay, a bias-controlled multiplex PCR, was used to amplify TCRbeta CDR3 regions from genomic DNA. From the authors' description of their analysis: Within the assay, amplification of reference gene primers was used to estimate how many nucleated cells each sample contained. To quantify the absolute abundance of each unique TCRbeta CDR3 rearrangement, sequence reads were collapsed and filtered. For each sample, productive Simpson clonality was calculated as the square root of Simpson's diversity index across productive rearrangements. Sourced from immuneACCESS, this table was stored by TCRdb with only in-frame sequences that have V and J called. A share of the clones is absent; for the studies checked, an unresolved V gene accounts for under half, and the remainder has no known explanation. V, J and clone size reflect that table, while D and trimming were determined from the DNA. The sample data list roughly 120,000 clones, and more than 70% of these were observed just once. The ten largest account for 3.9% of the sample.

With regard to this clone: The target of this receptor is not known. The record has no base qualities; no much larger clone is one base away.

The receptor comes from a man aged 55 to 70 with acute or convalescent COVID-19. Sequencing was performed on peripheral blood. The chain links TRBV6-5 with TRBJ2-7; the D gene is possibly TRBD2, with 5 bases matching. CDR3 sequence: CASSSALAGYEQYF. The nucleotide sequence is TGTGCCAGCAGTTCCGCCCTAGCCGGCTACGAGCAGTACTTC.